This entry concerns a single T cell receptor beta chain. What it binds is not known. The data derive from a study of metastatic and nonmetastatic thyroid tumors. The overall study: Malignant thyroid and benign thyroid patients provided blood and tumor or nodule tissue whose repertoires were compared. Overall study results and limits: Significantly higher TCR beta diversity was reportedly seen in malignant thyroid tumors than benign nodules, in blood and tumor.

Original methodology: A papillary thyroid cancer distant-metastasis classifier was built from CDR3 differences across clinicopathological groups. TCRdb re-analyzed the PCR reads through MiXCR. TCRdb, not the authors, supplied the V and J calls. The table records 30,000 to 35,000 clones, roughly 21% of them present only once. Thyroid surgery was preceded by no treatment in any patient. In germline, CDR1 is MRHNA, CDR2 SNTAGT. The CDR3 loop spans 14 amino acids. Germline trimming cut 5 bases from V and 4 bases from J; bases unmatched to any gene: 6. The sample taken for sequencing was blood. The source is a female donor with papillary thyroid cancer or a benign thyroid nodule (not recorded which). Some clones in this sample may be carry-over from other donors' samples. The chain combines TRBV6-4 with TRBJ1-2; 8 bases agree with TRBD1. The DNA for the CDR3 is TGTGCCAGCAGTAGGGACAGGATTGCCTATGGCTACACCTTC. It translates to CASSRDRIAYGYTF.